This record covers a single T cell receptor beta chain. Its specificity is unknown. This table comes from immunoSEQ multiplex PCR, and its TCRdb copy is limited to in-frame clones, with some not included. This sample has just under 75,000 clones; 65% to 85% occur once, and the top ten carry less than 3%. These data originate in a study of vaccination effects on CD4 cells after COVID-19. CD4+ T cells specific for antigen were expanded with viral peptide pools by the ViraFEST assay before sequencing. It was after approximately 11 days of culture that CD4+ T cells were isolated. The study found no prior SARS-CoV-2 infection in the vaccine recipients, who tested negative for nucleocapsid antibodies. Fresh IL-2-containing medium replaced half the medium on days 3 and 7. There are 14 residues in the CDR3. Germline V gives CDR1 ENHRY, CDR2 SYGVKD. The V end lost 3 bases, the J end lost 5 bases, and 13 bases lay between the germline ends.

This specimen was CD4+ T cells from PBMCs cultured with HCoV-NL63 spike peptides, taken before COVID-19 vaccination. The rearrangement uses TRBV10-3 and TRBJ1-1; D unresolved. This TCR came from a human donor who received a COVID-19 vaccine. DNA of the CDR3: TGTGCCATCAGTGATTCGATGAGGTTTACTGAAGCTTTCTTT. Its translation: CAISDSMRFTEAFF.